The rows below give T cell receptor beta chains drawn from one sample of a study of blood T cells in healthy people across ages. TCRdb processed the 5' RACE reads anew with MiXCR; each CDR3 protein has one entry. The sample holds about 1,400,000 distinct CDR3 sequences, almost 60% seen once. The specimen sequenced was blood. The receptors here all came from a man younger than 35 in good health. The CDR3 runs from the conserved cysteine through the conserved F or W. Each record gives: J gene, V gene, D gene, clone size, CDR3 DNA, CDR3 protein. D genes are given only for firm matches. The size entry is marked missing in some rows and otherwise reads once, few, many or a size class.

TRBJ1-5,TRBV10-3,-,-,TGTGCCATCAGTGAGTCTCGGGCAGGTATTACTCAGCCCCAGCATTTT,CAISESRAGITQPQHF
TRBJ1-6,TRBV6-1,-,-,TGTGCCAGCAGTGAAGACAGGGAATCCTATAATTCACCCCTCCACTTT,CASSEDRESYNSPLHF
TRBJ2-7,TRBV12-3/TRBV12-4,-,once,TGTGCCAGCAGTACCACCGTCCCCTCCTACGAGCAGTACTTC,CASSTTVPSYEQYF
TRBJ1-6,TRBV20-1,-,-,TGCAGTGCTAGAGGGGTTAATAATTCACCCCTCCACTTT,CSARGVNNSPLHF
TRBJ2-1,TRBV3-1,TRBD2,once,TGTGCCAGCAGCCATAACCTAGCGGGGTTTTACAATGAGCAGTTCTTC,CASSHNLAGFYNEQFF
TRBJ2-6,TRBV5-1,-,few,TGCGCCAGCAGCTTAACTAATCCTGGGGCCAACGTCCTGACTTTC,CASSLTNPGANVLTF
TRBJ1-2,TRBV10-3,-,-,TGTGCCATCAGTGAGTCGCGGGGACGGTTTGACACGAAGGGCTACACCTTC,CAISESRGRFDTKGYTF
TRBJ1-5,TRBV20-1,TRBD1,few,TGCAGTGCTACCGACAGGGTCCGCAATCAGCCCCAGCATTTT,CSATDRVRNQPQHF
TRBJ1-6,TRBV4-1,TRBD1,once,TGCGCCAGCAGCTTACCGGGACAGGGAGAATCACCCCTCCACTTT,CASSLPGQGESPLHF
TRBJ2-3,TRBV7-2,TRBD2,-,TGTGCCAGCAGCTCTCTAGCGGGAGAGGGAGATACGCAGTATTTT,CASSSLAGEGDTQYF
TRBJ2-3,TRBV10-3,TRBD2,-,TGTGCCATCAGTGAGGGAACTAGCGACGGAGATACGCAGTATTTT,CAISEGTSDGDTQYF
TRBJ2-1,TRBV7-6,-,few,TGTGCCAGCAGCTTAGACACAGGCCGCAATGAGCAGTTCTTC,CASSLDTGRNEQFF
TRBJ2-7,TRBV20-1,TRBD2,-,TGCAGTGCTAGAGCGGTTAGCGGGGGGTCACATACATACGAGCAGTACTTC,CSARAVSGGSHTYEQYF
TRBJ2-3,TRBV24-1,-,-,TGTGCCACCGGTCCTCCCGGCACGACGGATACGCAGTATTTT,CATGPPGTTDTQYF
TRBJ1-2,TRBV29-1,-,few,TGCAGCGTTGAAGAGGAGGGGTATGGCTACACCTTC,CSVEEEGYGYTF
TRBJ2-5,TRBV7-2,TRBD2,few,TGTGCCAGCAGCCATGGGGGACTAGCGGGAGGAGAGACCCAGTACTTC,CASSHGGLAGGETQYF
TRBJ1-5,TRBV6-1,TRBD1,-,TGTGCCAGCAGTGATCAGGGGGAAGGGGCCCAGCATTTT,CASSDQGEGAQHF
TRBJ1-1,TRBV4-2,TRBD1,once,TGTGCCAGCAGGTACGGGGACAGGGGGTCGGAAACAGCTTTCTTT,CASRYGDRGSETAFF
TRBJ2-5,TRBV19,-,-,TGTGCCAGTAGTATCAGGGGAGAAGAGACCCAGTACTTC,CASSIRGEETQYF
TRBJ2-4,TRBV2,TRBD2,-,TGTGCCAGCAGGGGGGGGATGAACATTCAGTACTTC,CASRGGMNIQYF
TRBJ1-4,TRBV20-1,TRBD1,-,TGCAGTGCTAGCCGAGGGGGCGCGGGTGAAAAACTGTTTTTT,CSASRGGAGEKLFF
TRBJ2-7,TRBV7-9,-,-,TGTGCCAGCAGCCCGGGTTTCACCTGCGAGCAGTACTTC,CASSPGFTCEQYF